This entry lists 7 T cell receptor beta chains sequenced from one sample in a study of cytomegalovirus exposure and HLA in healthy donors. Vbeta (60) and Jbeta (13) primers were used in the PCR. Generated by immunoSEQ multiplex PCR, the TCRdb table keeps only in-frame clones and is missing some. The data show 55,000 to 70,000 clones, approximately 70% seen once. The specimen was PBMCs. All receptors derive from a man aged 35 to 55 in good health and CMV-seropositive.

The CDR3 here is CASSARGWGYEQYF. The CDR3 coding sequence is TGTGCCAGCAGCGCCCGGGGTTGGGGATACGAGCAGTACTTC. This chain links TRBV9 with TRBJ2-7, with D perhaps TRBD2 (5 bases). The CDR3 loop spans 14 amino acids. V lost 3 bases, J lost 4 bases, and 14 bases lay in between. Germline assignment: CDR1 SGDLS and CDR2 YYNGEE. The full variable domain, with the rest looked up from reference TRBV9 and TRBJ2-7, is DSGVTQTPKHLITATGQRVTLRCSPRSGDLSVYWYQQSLDQGLQFLIQYYNGEERAKGNILERFSAQQFPDLHSELNLSSLELGDSALYFCASSARGWGYEQYFGPGTRLTVT.

The J gene is TRBJ2-3, the V gene TRBV27, with D unclear. Trimming removed 5 bases at V and 2 bases at J, with 8 bases between. The CDR3 contains 13 residues. The germline V gene encodes CDR1 MNHEY and CDR2 SMNVEV (reference sequence). CDR3 residues: CASSLLNTDTQYF. The CDR3 coding sequence is TGTGCCAGCAGTCTACTGAACACAGATACGCAGTATTTT.

The chain uses TRBV9 and TRBJ1-1, with 8 nucleotides matching TRBD1. The CDR3 consists of 17 residues. The germline gives CDR1 SGDLS, CDR2 YYNGEE. V trimming: 0 bases; J trimming: 3 bases; junction bases outside the gene matches: 10. The CDR3 DNA sequence: TGTGCCAGCAGCGTAGGAGCAGGGGGCGCGGGGTACACTGAAGCTTTCTTT. This sequence encodes CASSVGAGGAGYTEAFF.

This clone was seen only a few times. V usage is TRBV6-6 and J usage is TRBJ2-5; the D gene is possibly TRBD1 (8 bases). V shed 4 bases and J shed 3 bases, with 15 bases lying between them. Germline values: CDR1 MNHNY, CDR2 SVGAGI (reference sequence). The CDR3 runs 15 residues. Here the CDR3 DNA reads TGTGCCAGCAGTTCCGGACAGGGAGGGGAAGAGACCCAGTACTTC. It translates to CASSSGQGGEETQYF.

For this clone: The same CDR3 is also encoded by other DNA sequences in this sample. V gene TRBV6-5 combines with J gene TRBJ2-7; the D gene is possibly TRBD2 (5 bases). This CDR3 comprises 13 residues. Trimming shortened V by 9 bases and J by 0 bases, and 12 bases separated the two germline ends. Germline CDR1 is MNHEY and CDR2 is SVGAGI. The chain's CDR3 is CASRTSSSYEQYF. CDR3 coding DNA: TGTGCCAGTAGGACTTCGAGCTCCTACGAGCAGTACTTC.

The chain employs TRBV10-1 and TRBJ1-5; D gene unclear. The germline V gene encodes CDR1 WNHNN and CDR2 SYGVQD (reference sequence). V was trimmed by 4 bases and J by 5 bases, leaving 18 bases between them. The CDR3 loop spans 16 amino acids. This CDR3 reads CASSGVPGYNDQPQHF. CDR3 nucleotide sequence: TGCGCCAGCAGTGGCGTTCCAGGCTATAATGATCAGCCCCAGCATTTT.

The chain is built from TRBV30 and TRBJ1-1; D possibly corresponds to TRBD1 (5 bases). CDR1 is GTSNPN, CDR2 SVGIG, per germline (reference sequence). The V end lost 0 bases, the J end lost 0 bases, and 11 bases lay between the germline ends. This CDR3 has 15 residues. The CDR3 nucleotides read TGTGCCTGGAGTGTCCAGGGTGTTTTGAACACTGAAGCTTTCTTT. It yields the protein CAWSVQGVLNTEAFF.